This T cell receptor beta chain was recorded in a study of blood T cells in healthy people across ages. The study, taken as a whole, reports: Since the PBMCs were unsorted, naive and antigen-experienced cells could not be conclusively compared. Shifts in expanded clonotypes may have been confounded by donor CMV status, which was unknown.

The CDR3 is 16 amino acids. From germline, CDR1 is SQVTM and CDR2 ANQGSEA. V was trimmed by 2 bases and J by 0 bases, leaving 14 bases between them. A second PCR of roughly 7 to 11 cycles used a sample-barcoded 5' primer and a J-beta primer mix. A template-switch adaptor with 12 random nucleotides tagged each cDNA molecule. TCRdb reprocessed the 5' RACE reads via MiXCR and lists one record per CDR3 protein. Of around 1,100,000 distinct CDR3 sequences listed, less than 45% were seen once; the top ten hold roughly 13%. This clonotype was found many times. Its antigen remains unidentified. This chain connects TRBV29-1 to TRBJ2-1; D gene unclear. Source material: blood. This clonotype originated in a young man in good health. The CDR3 region is CSVEPPTGHSYNEQFF. The CDR3 DNA reads TGCAGCGTTGAACCCCCGACCGGTCACTCCTACAATGAGCAGTTCTTC.